What follows is one TCR beta chain and its context. Its antigen specificity is not known. Qualities for individual bases were not recorded, and no much larger clone is one base off. The library was made by PCR. Sequenced using an Illumina HiSeq 2500. TCR library preparation used molecular barcoding, with unique molecular identifiers applied to normalize quantification of the TCRbeta repertoire. TCRdb ran its own pipeline on the public reads, namely fastp trimming at Q25 and MiXCR clone calling, and kept in-frame beta chains. Entries that share a CDR3 protein sequence are merged under the most common genes and DNA. Across this sample there are a few hundred thousand distinct CDR3 sequences, with around 10% seen only once. The ten largest clones represent 6.2% of the sample. These data are taken from a study of T-cell reconstitution after alpha-beta-depleted transplantation in children (TCRdb year 2016). For the wider study: T-cell immune reconstitution after TCRalphabeta/CD19-depleted allogeneic hematopoietic cell transplantation in children was quantitatively tracked in the study by means of TCR repertoire profiling.

V is pared back by 2 bases and J by 1 base, with 6 bases lying between the germline termini. CDR1 and CDR2 are drawn from the germline V gene (reference sequence): LGHDT, YNNKEL. There are 14 amino acids in the CDR3, from cysteine to phenylalanine inclusive. Only the CDR3 region is kept as DNA, spanning 42 bases read in frame from base 1. The receptor was derived from a human donor who donated a stem cell graft to a child with acute lymphoblastic leukemia. The sequencing used PBMCs from the stem cell graft donor, collected from the stem cell graft. The V and J segments used are TRBV3-1 and TRBJ1-3; the D gene cannot be named for sure. The DNA reads TGTGCCAGCAGCCAAAGGAGATCTGGAAACACCATATATTTT. Its protein reads: CASSQRRSGNTIYF.